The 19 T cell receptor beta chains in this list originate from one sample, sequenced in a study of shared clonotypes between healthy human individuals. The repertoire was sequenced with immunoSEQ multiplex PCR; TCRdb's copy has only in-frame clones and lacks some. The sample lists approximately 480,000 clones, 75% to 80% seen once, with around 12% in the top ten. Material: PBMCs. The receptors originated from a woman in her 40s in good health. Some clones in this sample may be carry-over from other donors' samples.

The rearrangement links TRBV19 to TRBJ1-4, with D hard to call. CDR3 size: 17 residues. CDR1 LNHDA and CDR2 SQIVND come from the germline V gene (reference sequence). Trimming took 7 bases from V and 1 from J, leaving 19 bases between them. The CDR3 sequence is CASTLGGLRGTNEKLFF. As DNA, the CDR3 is TGTGCCAGTACCCTCGGAGGGCTACGGGGAACTAATGAAAAACTGTTTTTT.

This CDR3 reads CASSIFFLSGAHQPQHF. In nucleotides, the CDR3 is TGTGCCAGTAGTATCTTTTTTTTGTCGGGGGCCCATCAGCCCCAGCATTTT. This chain joins TRBV19 and TRBJ1-5, with a tentative D call TRBD1 (6 bases). The V end lost 3 bases, the J end lost 5 bases, and 20 bases lay between the germline ends. There are 17 residues in the CDR3. Germline assignment: CDR1 LNHDA and CDR2 SQIVND (reference sequence).

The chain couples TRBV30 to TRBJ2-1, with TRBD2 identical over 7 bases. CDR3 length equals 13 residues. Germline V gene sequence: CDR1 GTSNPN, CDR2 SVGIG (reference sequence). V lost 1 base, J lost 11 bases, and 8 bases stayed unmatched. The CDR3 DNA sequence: TGTGCCTGGAGTGAAGATTCTAGCGGCAAGCAGTTCTTC. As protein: CAWSEDSSGKQFF.

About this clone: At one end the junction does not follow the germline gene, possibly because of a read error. CDR3: CASGEWHYYEQYF. CDR3 nucleotides: TGCGCCAGCGGTGAATGGCACTACTACGAGCAGTACTTC. The gene calls are TRBV10-2 and TRBJ2-5; D remains unclear. The J call may be wrong; the DNA end is better matched by TRBJ2-7. The CDR3 contains 13 residues. CDR1 is WSHSY, CDR2 SAAADI, per germline.

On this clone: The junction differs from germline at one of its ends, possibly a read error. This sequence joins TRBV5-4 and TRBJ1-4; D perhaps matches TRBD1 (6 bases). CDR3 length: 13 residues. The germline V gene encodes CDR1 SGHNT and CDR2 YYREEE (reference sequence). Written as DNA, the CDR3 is TGTGCCAGCAGCTTGGCACCCCGGGGGGCCAGGGCTTTT. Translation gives CASSLAPRGARAF. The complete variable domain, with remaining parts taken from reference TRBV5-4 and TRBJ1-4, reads ETGVTQSPTHLIKTRGQQVTLRCSSQSGHNTVSWYQQALGQGPQFIFQYYREEENGRGNFPPRFSGLQFPNYSSELNVNALELDDSALYLCASSLAPRGARAFGSGTQLSVL.

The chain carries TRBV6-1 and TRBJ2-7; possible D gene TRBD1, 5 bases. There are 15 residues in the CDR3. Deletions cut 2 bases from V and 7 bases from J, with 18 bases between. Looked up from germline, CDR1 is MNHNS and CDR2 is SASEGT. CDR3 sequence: CASSERTGRVVEQYF. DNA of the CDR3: TGTGCCAGCAGTGAACGAACAGGCCGGGTGGTGGAGCAGTACTTC.

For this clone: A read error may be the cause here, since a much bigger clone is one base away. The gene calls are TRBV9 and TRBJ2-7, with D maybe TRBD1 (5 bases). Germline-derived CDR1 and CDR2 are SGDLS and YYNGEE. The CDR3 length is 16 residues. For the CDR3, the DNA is TGTGCCAGCAGCGTAGTCGGCAGGGTGAAATACTACGAGCAGCACTTC. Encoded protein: CASSVVGRVKYYEQHF.

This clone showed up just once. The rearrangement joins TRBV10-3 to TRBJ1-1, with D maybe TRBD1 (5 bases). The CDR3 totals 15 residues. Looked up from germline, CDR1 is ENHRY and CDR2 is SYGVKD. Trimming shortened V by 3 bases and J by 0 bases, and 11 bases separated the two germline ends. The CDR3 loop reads CAISDLAGLNTEAFF. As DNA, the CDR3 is TGTGCCATCAGTGATCTCGCAGGGTTGAACACTGAAGCTTTCTTT.

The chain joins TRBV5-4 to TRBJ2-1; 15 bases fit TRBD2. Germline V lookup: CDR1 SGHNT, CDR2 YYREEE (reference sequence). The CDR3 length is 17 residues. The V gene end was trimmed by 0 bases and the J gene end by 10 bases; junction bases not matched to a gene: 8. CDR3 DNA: TGTGCCAGCAGCTTGGCTAGGACTAGCGGGAGGGCAGAAGAGCAGTTCTTC. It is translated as CASSLARTSGRAEEQFF.

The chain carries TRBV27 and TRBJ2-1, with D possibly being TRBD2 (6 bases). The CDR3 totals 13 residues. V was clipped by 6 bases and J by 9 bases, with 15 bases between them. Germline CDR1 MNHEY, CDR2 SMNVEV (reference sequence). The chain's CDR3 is CASRMIEGLEQFF. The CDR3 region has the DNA TGTGCCAGCAGAATGATAGAGGGACTTGAGCAGTTCTTC.

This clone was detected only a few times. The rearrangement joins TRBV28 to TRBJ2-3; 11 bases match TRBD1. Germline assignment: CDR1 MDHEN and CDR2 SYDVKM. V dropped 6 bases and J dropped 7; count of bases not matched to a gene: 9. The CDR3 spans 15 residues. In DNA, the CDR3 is TGTGCCAGCAGCCAAAGGACAGGGGGCGCGCATACGCAGTATTTT. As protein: CASSQRTGGAHTQYF.

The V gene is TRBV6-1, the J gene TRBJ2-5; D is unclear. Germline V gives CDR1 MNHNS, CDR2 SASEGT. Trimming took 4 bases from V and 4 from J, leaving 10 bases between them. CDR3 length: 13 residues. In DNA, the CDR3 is TGTGCCAGCAGTGCCGTTCCAACAGAGACCCAGTACTTC. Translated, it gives CASSAVPTETQYF.

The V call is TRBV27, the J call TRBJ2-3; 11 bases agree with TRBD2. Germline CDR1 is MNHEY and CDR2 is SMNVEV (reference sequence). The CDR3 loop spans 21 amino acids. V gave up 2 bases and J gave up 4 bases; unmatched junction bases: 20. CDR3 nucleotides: TGTGCCAGCAGTTTACGGATGACTAGCGGGATTACGCGGCGTGGCCCAGATACGCAGTATTTT. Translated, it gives CASSLRMTSGITRRGPDTQYF.

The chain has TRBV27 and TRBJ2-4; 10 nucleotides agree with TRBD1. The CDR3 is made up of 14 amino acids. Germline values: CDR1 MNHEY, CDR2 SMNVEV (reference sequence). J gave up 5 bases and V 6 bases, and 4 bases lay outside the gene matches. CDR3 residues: CASRGTGDQNIQYF. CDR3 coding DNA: TGTGCCAGCAGGGGGACAGGGGACCAAAACATTCAGTACTTC.

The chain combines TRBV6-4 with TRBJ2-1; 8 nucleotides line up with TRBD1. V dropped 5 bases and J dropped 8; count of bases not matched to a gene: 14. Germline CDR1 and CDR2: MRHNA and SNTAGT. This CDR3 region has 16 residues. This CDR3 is CASSRTDRVNYDEQFF. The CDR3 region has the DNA TGTGCCAGCAGTCGTACGGACAGGGTGAATTACGATGAGCAGTTCTTC.

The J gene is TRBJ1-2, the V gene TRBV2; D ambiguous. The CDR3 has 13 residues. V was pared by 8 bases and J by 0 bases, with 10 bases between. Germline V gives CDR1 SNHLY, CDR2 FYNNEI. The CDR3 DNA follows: TGTGCCAGCGTGCAGAACTCTAACTATGGCTACACCTTC. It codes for CASVQNSNYGYTF.

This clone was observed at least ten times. DNA for the CDR3: TGTGCCAGCTCCCCCGGGATTTGGAACACTGAAGCTTTCTTT. Amino acids: CASSPGIWNTEAFF. V gene TRBV18 combines with J gene TRBJ1-1; no reliable D call. This CDR3 contains 14 residues. Deletions cut 6 bases from V and 1 base from J, with 12 bases between. CDR1 is KGHSH, CDR2 LQKENI, per germline.

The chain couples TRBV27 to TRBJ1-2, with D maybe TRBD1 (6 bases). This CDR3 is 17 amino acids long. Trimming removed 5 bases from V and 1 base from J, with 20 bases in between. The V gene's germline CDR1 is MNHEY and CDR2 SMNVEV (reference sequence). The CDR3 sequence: CASSPTAGTLLNYGYTF. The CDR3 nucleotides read TGTGCCAGCAGTCCGACAGCCGGGACACTTCTTAACTATGGCTACACCTTC.

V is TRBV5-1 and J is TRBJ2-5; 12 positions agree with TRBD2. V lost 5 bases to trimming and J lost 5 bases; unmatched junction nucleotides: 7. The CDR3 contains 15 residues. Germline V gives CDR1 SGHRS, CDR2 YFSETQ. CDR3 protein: CASSTGTSGLETQYF. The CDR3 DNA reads TGCGCCAGCAGTACCGGGACTAGCGGGCTTGAGACCCAGTACTTC.